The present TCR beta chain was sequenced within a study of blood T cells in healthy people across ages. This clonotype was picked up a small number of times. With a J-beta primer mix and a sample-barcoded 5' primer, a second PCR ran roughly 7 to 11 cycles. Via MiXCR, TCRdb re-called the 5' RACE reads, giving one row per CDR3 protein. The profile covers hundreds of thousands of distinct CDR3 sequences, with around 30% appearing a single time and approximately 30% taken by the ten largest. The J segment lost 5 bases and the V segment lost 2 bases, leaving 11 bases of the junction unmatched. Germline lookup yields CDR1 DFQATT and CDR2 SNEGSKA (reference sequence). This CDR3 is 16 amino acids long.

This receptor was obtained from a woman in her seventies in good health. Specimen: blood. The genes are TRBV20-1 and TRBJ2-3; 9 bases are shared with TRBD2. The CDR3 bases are TGCAGTGCTAGATCCCCTGCGGGAGGGACCCTAGATACGCAGTATTTT. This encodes CSARSPAGGTLDTQYF.